Below, one T cell receptor beta chain is given with its context. This record belongs to a study of blood T cell repertoires in COVID-19. The germline CDR1 and CDR2 sequences are LNHDA and SQIVND (reference sequence). Trimming took 5 bases from V and 2 from J, leaving 20 bases between them. The CDR3 contains 17 residues. TCRdb's copy holds only in-frame clones and misses some; the assay was immunoSEQ multiplex PCR. The sample shows some 220,000 clones, around 85% of them seen only once. The TCR originated in a woman aged 55-70 years with active or convalescent COVID-19. Sequenced material: peripheral blood. V is TRBV19 and J is TRBJ2-3; tentative D call: TRBD2 (6 bases). CDR3 nucleotide sequence: TGTGCCAGTAGTCTAGGCTCACCGGGGGAAATCACAGATACGCAGTATTTT. It specifies CASSLGSPGEITDTQYF.